This T cell receptor beta chain came from a study of shared clonotypes between healthy human individuals. Study as a whole: Each donor had three CD4 naive, three CD4 memory, two CD8 naive and one CD8 memory plate.

CDR3 length equals 13 residues. Germline V CDR1 and CDR2: LNHDA, SQIVND (reference sequence). V gave up 6 bases and J gave up 7 bases; unmatched junction bases: 6. Sequencing used immunoSEQ multiplex PCR; TCRdb keeps in-frame clones, though not all of them. This sample has approximately 1,500,000 clones, with around 98% found just once. The sequence derives from a young man in good health. The sequenced sample was naive CD4+ T cells sorted from blood. Subset specified: CD45RA+ positively selected. This chain uses TRBV19 with TRBJ1-5; 7 bases are a match to TRBD1. The CDR3 loop reads CASRDRENQPQHF. For the CDR3, the DNA is TGTGCCAGTAGAGACAGGGAGAACCAGCCCCAGCATTTT.